Below, 19 T cell receptor beta chains from the same sample are listed, as sequenced in a study of T cell changes during pregnancy in multiple sclerosis. The method was immunoSEQ multiplex PCR; TCRdb's version includes in-frame clones alone and lacks a portion of them. The sample consists of about 49,000 clones, 80% to 95% of them appearing once. Specimen: peripheral blood, collected after pregnancy. Receptors originate from a female donor with multiple sclerosis, enrolled in a pregnancy study.

The chain is built from TRBV7-2 and TRBJ1-2; D might be TRBD1 (6 bases). Per germline, CDR1 SGHTA and CDR2 FQGNSA. This CDR3 region has 12 residues. The V and J ends lost 2 bases and 10 bases respectively, with 11 bases between them. The CDR3 region has the DNA TGTGCCAGCAGCTTAAGGACAGTATTCTACACCTTC. Encoded protein: CASSLRTVFYTF.

The table lists this clone with a count of one. The chain joins TRBV7-2 to TRBJ1-2; the D gene is possibly TRBD1 (6 bases). Germline V gene data show CDR1 as SGHTA and CDR2 as FQGNSA. Trimming shortened V by 5 bases and J by 8 bases, and 18 bases separated the two germline ends. The CDR3 has 14 amino acids. The CDR3 loop is CASSQRTDQKGYTF. The CDR3, as DNA: TGTGCCAGCAGCCAAAGGACAGACCAAAAAGGCTACACCTTC.

CDR3 region: CASSSSQGGWDNSPLHF. The CDR3 coding sequence is TGCGCCAGCAGCTCGTCGCAGGGGGGCTGGGATAATTCACCCCTCCACTTT. The chain employs TRBV5-1 and TRBJ1-6; 7 nucleotides match TRBD1. With V trimmed by 3 bases and J by 5 bases, 11 bases remained unmatched. The V gene's germline CDR1 is SGHRS and CDR2 YFSETQ. This CDR3 comprises 17 residues.

The genes are TRBV5-4 and TRBJ2-3; 12 bases align to TRBD2. V shed 4 bases and J 3 bases; nucleotides not matched to a gene: 6. CDR1 SGHNT and CDR2 YYREEE come from the germline V gene (reference sequence). The CDR3 sequence is 16 residues long. CDR3 in DNA: TGTGCCAGCAGCCCTAGCGGGGGGGCATTTACAGATACGCAGTATTTT. Protein: CASSPSGGAFTDTQYF.

CDR3 region: CASSITGAFNTEAFF. The CDR3 DNA follows: TGTGCCAGTAGTATAACAGGAGCCTTTAACACTGAAGCTTTCTTT. The chain carries TRBV19 and TRBJ1-1, with D perhaps TRBD1 (5 bases). The CDR3 sequence is 15 residues long. The V end was cut by 2 bases, the J end by 2 bases, with 12 bases between. CDR1 and CDR2 (germline): LNHDA, SQIVND (reference sequence).

The chain employs TRBV18 and TRBJ2-2; possibly TRBD2 for D (6 bases). The length of the CDR3 is 15 residues. V dropped 6 bases and J dropped 2 bases, with 13 bases sitting between them. Germline V lookup: CDR1 KGHSH, CDR2 LQKENI. CDR3: CASSSGTPNTGELFF. CDR3 sequence (DNA): TGTGCCAGCTCCTCCGGGACTCCCAACACCGGGGAGCTGTTTTTT.

J is TRBJ1-4 and V is TRBV5-5; 9 bases map to TRBD1. Germline loops: CDR1 SGHKS, CDR2 YYEKEE (reference sequence). The CDR3 contains 14 residues. V shed 4 bases and J 8 bases; nucleotides not matched to a gene: 6. CDR3: CASSNRDRDEKLFF. In nucleotides, the CDR3 is TGTGCCAGCAGCAATCGGGACAGGGACGAAAAACTGTTTTTT.

Here the CDR3 DNA reads TGTGCCAGCAGTATAGGACAGGGTAAATCACCCCTCCACTTT. Translating it yields CASSIGQGKSPLHF. The chain uses TRBV7-6 and TRBJ1-6; 8 nucleotides align to TRBD1. CDR1 is SGHVS, CDR2 FNYEAQ, per germline. This CDR3 spans 14 amino acids. V lost 6 bases, J lost 10 bases, and 8 bases stayed unmatched.

The chain links TRBV6-1 to TRBJ1-4; the match to TRBD1 covers 7 bases. From germline, CDR1 is MNHNS and CDR2 SASEGT. J gave up 5 bases and V 7 bases, and 7 bases lay outside the gene matches. The CDR3 runs to 14 residues. The CDR3 reads CASTLGQKNEKLFF. The CDR3 DNA reads TGTGCCAGCACATTGGGACAGAAGAATGAAAAACTGTTTTTT.

The chain is built from TRBV6-1 and TRBJ1-1; D is perhaps TRBD1 (6 bases). The germline V gene has CDR1 MNHNS and CDR2 SASEGT. CDR3 length: 14 amino acids. Trimming shortened V by 2 bases and J by 8 bases, and 15 bases separated the two germline ends. The CDR3 DNA is TGTGCCAGCAGTGAATCTCGTAGCGGGGGCGAAGCTTTCTTT. Its translation is CASSESRSGGEAFF.

The chain uses TRBV6-6 and TRBJ2-7, with 7 bases that match TRBD1. The CDR3 has 15 amino acids. V gave up 0 bases and J gave up 2 bases; unmatched junction bases: 4. CDR1 and CDR2 (germline): MNHNY, SVGAGI (reference sequence). CDR3 sequence (DNA): TGTGCCAGCAGTTACTCGGGGACAGCTACCTACGAGCAGTACTTC. Protein product: CASSYSGTATYEQYF.

This chain joins TRBV9 and TRBJ2-2; no definite D call. V lost 1 base, J lost 7 bases, and 8 bases lay in between. This CDR3 comprises 13 residues. From germline, CDR1 is SGDLS and CDR2 YYNGEE. The CDR3: CASSVTLFGELFF. The CDR3 DNA is TGTGCCAGCAGCGTAACCCTATTCGGGGAGCTGTTTTTT.

In this sample, this clone turned up a few times. The chain has TRBV27 and TRBJ1-5, with a possible D match to TRBD1 (6 bases). V dropped 4 bases and J dropped 6 bases, with 13 bases sitting between them. Germline loops: CDR1 MNHEY, CDR2 SMNVEV (reference sequence). CDR3 size: 14 residues. DNA for the CDR3: TGTGCCAGCAGTTGGGGGGGCAAGGGTCAGCCCCAGCATTTT. Its protein product is CASSWGGKGQPQHF.

The rearrangement joins TRBV6-5 to TRBJ2-3; D remains unclear. CDR3 length: 11 residues. V shed 8 bases and J shed 4 bases, with 7 bases lying between them. Germline CDR1 MNHEY, CDR2 SVGAGI. The CDR3 loop reads CASSVADTQYF. The CDR3 bases are TGTGCCAGCTCGGTGGCAGATACGCAGTATTTT.

This chain connects TRBV27 to TRBJ1-3, with 7 bases matching TRBD1. V gave up 8 bases and J gave up 2 bases; unmatched junction bases: 3. CDR3 length: 13 amino acids. CDR1 and CDR2 from the germline V gene are MNHEY and SMNVEV (reference sequence). CDR3 amino acids: CASRQGAGNTIYF. For the CDR3, the DNA is TGTGCCAGCCGACAGGGTGCTGGAAACACCATATATTTT.

On this clone itself: An end of the junction does not agree with germline; a read error may underlie this. The chain is built from TRBV18 and TRBJ2-2, with D maybe TRBD1 (6 bases). The V gene's germline CDR1 is KGHSH and CDR2 LQKENI. The CDR3 extends over 17 amino acids. The DNA for the CDR3 is TGTGCCAGCTCCCCACTTGGTCCGAACAGGGAGACCGGGGAGCTGTTTTTT. This sequence encodes CASSPLGPNRETGELFF. Drawing the rest from reference TRBV18 and TRBJ2-2, the complete variable domain is NAGVMQNPRHLVRRRGQEARLRCSPMKGHSHVYWYRQLPEEGLKFMVYLQKENIIDESGMPKERFSAEFPKEGPSILRIQQVVRGDSAAYFCASSPLGPNRETGELFFGEGSRLTVL.

This chain links TRBV4-3 with TRBJ1-5, with D unclear. CDR3 length: 13 residues. Between the trimmed V and J ends, which lost 3 bases and 3 bases, there was a span of 6 bases. Germline CDR1 LGHNA, CDR2 YSLEER. The CDR3 sequence is CASSQAFNQPQHF. CDR3 in DNA: TGCGCCAGCAGCCAGGCTTTCAATCAGCCCCAGCATTTT.

This rearrangement joins TRBV5-1 to TRBJ2-1; TRBD2 aligns across 11 bases. The CDR3 has 15 residues. The V gene end was trimmed by 3 bases and the J gene end by 5 bases; junction bases not matched to a gene: 4. Germline values: CDR1 SGHRS, CDR2 YFSETQ. CDR3 region: CASSSSGGSHNEQFF. The CDR3 nucleotides are TGCGCCAGCAGCTCTAGCGGGGGGTCTCACAATGAGCAGTTCTTC. Filled out from reference TRBV5-1 and TRBJ2-1, the complete variable domain reads KAGVTQTPRYLIKTRGQQVTLSCSPISGHRSVSWYQQTPGQGLQFLFEYFSETQRNKGNFPGRFSGRQFSNSRSEMNVSTLELGDSALYLCASSSSGGSHNEQFFGPGTRLTVL.

This chain connects TRBV7-3 to TRBJ1-2; TRBD1 matches 8 bases. With V trimmed by 1 base and J by 6 bases, 13 bases remained unmatched. Germline lookup yields CDR1 SGHTA and CDR2 FQGTGA. The CDR3 sequence is 17 residues long. The CDR3 loop is CASSLRGLRTGWHGYTF. CDR3 nucleotide sequence: TGTGCCAGCAGCTTAAGGGGGCTACGGACAGGGTGGCATGGCTACACCTTC.